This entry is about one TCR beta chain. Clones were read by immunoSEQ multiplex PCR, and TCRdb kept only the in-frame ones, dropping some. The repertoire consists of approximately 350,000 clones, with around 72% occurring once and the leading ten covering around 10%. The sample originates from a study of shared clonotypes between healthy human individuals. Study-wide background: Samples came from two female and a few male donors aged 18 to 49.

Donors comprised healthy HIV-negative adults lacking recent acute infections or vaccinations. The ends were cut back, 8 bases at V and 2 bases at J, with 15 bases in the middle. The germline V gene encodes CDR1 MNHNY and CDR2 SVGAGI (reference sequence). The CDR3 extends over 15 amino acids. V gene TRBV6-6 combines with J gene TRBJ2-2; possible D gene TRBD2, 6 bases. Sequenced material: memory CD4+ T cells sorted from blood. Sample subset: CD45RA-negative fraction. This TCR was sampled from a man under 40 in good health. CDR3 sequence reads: CASLRDSLNTGELFF. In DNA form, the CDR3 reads TGTGCCAGCCTCCGGGACTCTCTAAACACCGGGGAGCTGTTTTTT.